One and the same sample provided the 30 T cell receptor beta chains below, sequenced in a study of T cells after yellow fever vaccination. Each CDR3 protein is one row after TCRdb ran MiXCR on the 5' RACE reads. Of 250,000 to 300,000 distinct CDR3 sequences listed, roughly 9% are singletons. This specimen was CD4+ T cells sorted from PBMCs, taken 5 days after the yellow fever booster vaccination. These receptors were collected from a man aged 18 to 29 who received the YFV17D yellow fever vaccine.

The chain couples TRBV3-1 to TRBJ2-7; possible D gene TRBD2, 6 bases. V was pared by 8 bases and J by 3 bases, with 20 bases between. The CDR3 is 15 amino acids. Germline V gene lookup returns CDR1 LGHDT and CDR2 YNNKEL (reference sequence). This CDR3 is CASGVGAGPFYEQYV. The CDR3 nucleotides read TGTGCCAGCGGGGTCGGGGCGGGGCCCTTCTACGAGCAGTACGTC.

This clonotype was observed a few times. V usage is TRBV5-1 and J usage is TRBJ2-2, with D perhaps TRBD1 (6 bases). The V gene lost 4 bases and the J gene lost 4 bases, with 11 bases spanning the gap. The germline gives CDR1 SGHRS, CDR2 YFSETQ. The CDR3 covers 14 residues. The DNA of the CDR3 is TGCGCCAGCAGCGGGCGGACAGTCACCGGGGAGCTGTTTTTT. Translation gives CASSGRTVTGELFF. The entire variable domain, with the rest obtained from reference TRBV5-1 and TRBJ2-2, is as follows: KAGVTQTPRYLIKTRGQQVTLSCSPISGHRSVSWYQQTPGQGLQFLFEYFSETQRNKGNFPGRFSGRQFSNSRSEMNVSTLELGDSALYLCASSGRTVTGELFFGEGSRLTVL.

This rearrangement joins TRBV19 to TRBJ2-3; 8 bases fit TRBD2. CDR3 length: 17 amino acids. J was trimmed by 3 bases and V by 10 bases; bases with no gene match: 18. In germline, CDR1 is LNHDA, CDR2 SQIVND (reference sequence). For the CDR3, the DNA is TGTGCCACTTTGCGGGAGGCGGGGATGCCTGGGACAGATACGCAGTATTTT. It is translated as CATLREAGMPGTDTQYF. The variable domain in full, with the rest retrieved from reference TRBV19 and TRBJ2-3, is DGGITQSPKYLFRKEGQNVTLSCEQNLNHDAMYWYRQDPGQGLRLIYYSQIVNDFQKGDIAEGYSVSREKKESFPLTVTSAQKNPTAFYLCATLREAGMPGTDTQYFGPGTRLTVL.

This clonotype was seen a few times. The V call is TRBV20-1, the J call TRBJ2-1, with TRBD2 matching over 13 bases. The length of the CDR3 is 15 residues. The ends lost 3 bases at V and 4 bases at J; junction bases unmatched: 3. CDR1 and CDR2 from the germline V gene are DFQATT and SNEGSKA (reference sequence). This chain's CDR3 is CSARGTSGKYNEQFF. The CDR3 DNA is TGCAGTGCTAGGGGGACTAGCGGGAAGTACAATGAGCAGTTCTTC.

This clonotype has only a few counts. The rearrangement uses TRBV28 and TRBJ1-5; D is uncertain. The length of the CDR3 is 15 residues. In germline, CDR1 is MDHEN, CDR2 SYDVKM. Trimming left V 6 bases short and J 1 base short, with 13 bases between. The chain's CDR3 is CASRIGSTSNQPQHF. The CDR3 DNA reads TGTGCCAGCAGAATAGGGTCAACAAGCAATCAGCCCCAGCATTTT. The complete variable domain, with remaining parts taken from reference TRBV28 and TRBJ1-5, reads DVKVTQSSRYLVKRTGEKVFLECVQDMDHENMFWYRQDPGLGLRLIYFSYDVKMKEKGDIPEGYSVSREKKERFSLILESASTNQTSMYLCASRIGSTSNQPQHFGDGTRLSIL.

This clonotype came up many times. CDR3 coding DNA: TGTGCCAGCAGTTTTGGGACAGGGTCGGGAACTGAAGCTTTCTTT. This codes for CASSFGTGSGTEAFF. The chain couples TRBV28 to TRBJ1-1, with 9 bases that match TRBD1. The CDR3 spans 15 residues. J was trimmed by 5 bases and V by 3 bases; bases with no gene match: 7. The germline V gene has CDR1 MDHEN and CDR2 SYDVKM.

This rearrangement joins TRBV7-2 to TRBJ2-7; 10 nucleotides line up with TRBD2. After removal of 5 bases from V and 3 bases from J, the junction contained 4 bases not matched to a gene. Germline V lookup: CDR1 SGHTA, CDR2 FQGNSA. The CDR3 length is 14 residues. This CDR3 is CASSLASGGYEQYF. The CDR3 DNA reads TGTGCCAGCAGCCTTGCTAGCGGGGGCTACGAGCAGTACTTC.

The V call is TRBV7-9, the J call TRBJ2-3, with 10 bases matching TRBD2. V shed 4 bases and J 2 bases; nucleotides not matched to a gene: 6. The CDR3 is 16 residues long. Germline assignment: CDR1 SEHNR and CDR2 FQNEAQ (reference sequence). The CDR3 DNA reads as TGTGCCAGCAGCTCACTAGCGGGGAGCTACACAGATACGCAGTATTTT. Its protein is CASSSLAGSYTDTQYF.

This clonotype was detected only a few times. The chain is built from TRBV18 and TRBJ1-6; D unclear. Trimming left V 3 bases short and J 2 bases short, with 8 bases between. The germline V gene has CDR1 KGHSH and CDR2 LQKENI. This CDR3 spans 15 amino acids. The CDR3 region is CASSPGEAYNSPLHF. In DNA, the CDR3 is TGTGCCAGCTCACCGGGCGAGGCCTATAATTCACCCCTCCACTTT.

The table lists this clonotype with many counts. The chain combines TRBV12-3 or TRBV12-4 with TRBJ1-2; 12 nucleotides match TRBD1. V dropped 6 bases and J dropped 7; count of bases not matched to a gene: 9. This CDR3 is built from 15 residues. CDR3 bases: TGTGCCAGCAGCGACCGGGACAGGGGGCATGGTGGCTACACCTTC. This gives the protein CASSDRDRGHGGYTF.

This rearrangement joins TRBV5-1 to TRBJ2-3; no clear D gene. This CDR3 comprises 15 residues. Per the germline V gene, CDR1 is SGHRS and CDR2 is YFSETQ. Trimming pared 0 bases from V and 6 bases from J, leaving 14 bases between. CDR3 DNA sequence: TGCGCCAGCAGCTTGGAACCAGCGCCCCACGATACGCAGTATTTT. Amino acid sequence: CASSLEPAPHDTQYF.

The CDR3 here is CASSLKYPPDTQYF. The DNA of the CDR3 is TGTGCCAGCAGTTTAAAGTATCCCCCAGATACGCAGTATTTT. This chain joins TRBV27 and TRBJ2-3; no reliable D call. CDR1 is MNHEY, CDR2 SMNVEV, per germline (reference sequence). V was trimmed by 2 bases and J by 4 bases, leaving 10 bases between them. The CDR3 contains 14 residues.

This CDR3 is CASSLAPNRDGSGELFF. The CDR3, as DNA: TGTGCCAGCAGCTTGGCGCCGAACAGGGATGGGTCCGGGGAGCTGTTTTTT. The chain employs TRBV5-5 and TRBJ2-2; possibly TRBD1 for D (6 bases). The V end lost 0 bases, the J end lost 6 bases, and 18 bases lay between the germline ends. Germline V lookup: CDR1 SGHKS, CDR2 YYEKEE (reference sequence). The CDR3 has 17 amino acids.

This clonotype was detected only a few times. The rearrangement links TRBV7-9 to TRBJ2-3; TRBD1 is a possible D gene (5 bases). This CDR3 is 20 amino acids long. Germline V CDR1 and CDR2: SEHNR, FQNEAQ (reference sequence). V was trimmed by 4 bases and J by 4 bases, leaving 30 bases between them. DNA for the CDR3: TGTGCCAGCAGCTCACCTTTTGCAGGGATTCCTTTGAAGGTTGCAGATACGCAGTATTTT. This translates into CASSSPFAGIPLKVADTQYF.

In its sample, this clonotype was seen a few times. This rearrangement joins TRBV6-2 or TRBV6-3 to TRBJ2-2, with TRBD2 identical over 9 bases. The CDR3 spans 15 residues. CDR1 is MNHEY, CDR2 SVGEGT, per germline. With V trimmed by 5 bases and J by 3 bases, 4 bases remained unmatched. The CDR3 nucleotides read TGTGCCAGCAGTGGGACTAGCTCGGACACCGGGGAGCTGTTTTTT. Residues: CASSGTSSDTGELFF.

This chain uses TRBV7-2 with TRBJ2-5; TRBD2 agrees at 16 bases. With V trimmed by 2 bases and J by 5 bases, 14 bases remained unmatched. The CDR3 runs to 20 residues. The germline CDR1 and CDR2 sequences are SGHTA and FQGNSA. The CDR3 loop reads CASSLTSGTSGGVVSETQYF. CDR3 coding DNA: TGTGCCAGCAGCTTAACTTCCGGGACTAGCGGGGGGGTAGTTTCGGAGACCCAGTACTTC.

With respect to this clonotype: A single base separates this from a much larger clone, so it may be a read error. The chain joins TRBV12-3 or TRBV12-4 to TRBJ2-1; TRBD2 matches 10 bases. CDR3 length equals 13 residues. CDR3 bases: TGTGCCAGCAGACCTAGCGGGGGAAATGAGCATTTCTTC. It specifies CASRPSGGNEHFF.

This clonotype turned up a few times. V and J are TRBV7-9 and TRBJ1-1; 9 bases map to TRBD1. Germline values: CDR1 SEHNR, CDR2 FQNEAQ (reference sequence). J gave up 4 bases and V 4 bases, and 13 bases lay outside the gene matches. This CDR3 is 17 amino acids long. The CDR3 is CASSSRDRVRLGTEAFF. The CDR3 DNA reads TGTGCCAGCAGCTCCCGGGACAGGGTACGGTTAGGCACTGAAGCTTTCTTT.

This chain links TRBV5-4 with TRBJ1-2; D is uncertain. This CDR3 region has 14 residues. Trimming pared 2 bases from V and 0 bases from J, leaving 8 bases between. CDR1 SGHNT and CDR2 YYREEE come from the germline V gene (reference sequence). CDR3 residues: CASSFHSSNYGYTF. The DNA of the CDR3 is TGTGCCAGCAGCTTTCATTCGTCTAACTATGGCTACACCTTC.

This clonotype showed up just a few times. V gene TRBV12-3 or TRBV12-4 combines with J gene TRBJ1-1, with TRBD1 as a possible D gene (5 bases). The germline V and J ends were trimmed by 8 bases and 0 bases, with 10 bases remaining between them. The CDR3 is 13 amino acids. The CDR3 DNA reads TGTGCCAGCGGGGGACTTTTGAACACTGAAGCTTTCTTT. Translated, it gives CASGGLLNTEAFF.

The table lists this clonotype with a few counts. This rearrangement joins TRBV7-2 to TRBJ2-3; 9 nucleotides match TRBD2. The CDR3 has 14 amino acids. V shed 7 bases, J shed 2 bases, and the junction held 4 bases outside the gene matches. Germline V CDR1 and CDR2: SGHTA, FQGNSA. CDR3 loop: CASKLAGNTDTQYF. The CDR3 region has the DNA TGTGCCAGCAAGCTAGCGGGGAACACAGATACGCAGTATTTT.

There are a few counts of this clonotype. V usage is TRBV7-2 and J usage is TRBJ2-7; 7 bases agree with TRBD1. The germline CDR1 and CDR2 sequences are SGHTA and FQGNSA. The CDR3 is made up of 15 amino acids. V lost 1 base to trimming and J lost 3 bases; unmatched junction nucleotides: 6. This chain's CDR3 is CASSLGRAGGYEQYF. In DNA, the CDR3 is TGTGCCAGCAGCTTAGGTCGGGCAGGGGGCTACGAGCAGTACTTC. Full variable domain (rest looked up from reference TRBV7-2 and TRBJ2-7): GAGVSQSPSNKVTEKGKDVELRCDPISGHTALYWYRQSLGQGLEFLIYFQGNSAPDKSGLPSDRFSAERTGGSVSTLTIQRTQQEDSAVYLCASSLGRAGGYEQYFGPGTRLTVT.

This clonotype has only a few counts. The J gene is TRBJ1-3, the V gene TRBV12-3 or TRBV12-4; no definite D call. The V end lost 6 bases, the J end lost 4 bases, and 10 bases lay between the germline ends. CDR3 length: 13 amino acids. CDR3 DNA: TGTGCCAGCAGGAGTTCGTCCGGAAACACCATATATTTT. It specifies CASRSSSGNTIYF.

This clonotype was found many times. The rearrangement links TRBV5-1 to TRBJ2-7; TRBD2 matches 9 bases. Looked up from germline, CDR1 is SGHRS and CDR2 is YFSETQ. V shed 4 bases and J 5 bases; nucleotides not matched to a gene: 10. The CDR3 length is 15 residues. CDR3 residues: CASSPSGTSLNEQYF. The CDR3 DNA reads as TGCGCCAGCAGCCCCTCCGGGACTAGCCTAAACGAGCAGTACTTC.

In nucleotides, the CDR3 is TGCGCCAGCAGCGTGGGACAGCTCTACGAGCAGTACTTC. Its protein is CASSVGQLYEQYF. The rearrangement joins TRBV5-1 to TRBJ2-7; 7 nucleotides agree with TRBD1. The germline CDR1 and CDR2 sequences are SGHRS and YFSETQ. V shed 4 bases, J shed 3 bases, and the junction held 4 bases outside the gene matches. The CDR3 extends over 13 amino acids.

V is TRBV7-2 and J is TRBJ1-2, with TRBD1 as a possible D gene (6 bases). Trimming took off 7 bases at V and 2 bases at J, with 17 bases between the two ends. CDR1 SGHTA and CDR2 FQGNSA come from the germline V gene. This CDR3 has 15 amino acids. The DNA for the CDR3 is TGTGCCAGCATCAACGGGGGGGCTAAGAACTATGGCTACACCTTC. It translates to CASINGGAKNYGYTF.

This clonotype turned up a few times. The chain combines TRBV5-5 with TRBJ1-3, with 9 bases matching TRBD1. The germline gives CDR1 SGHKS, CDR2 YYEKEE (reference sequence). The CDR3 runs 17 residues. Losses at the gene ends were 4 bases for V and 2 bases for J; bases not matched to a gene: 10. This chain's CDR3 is CASSLGQGILTGNTIYF. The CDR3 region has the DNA TGTGCCAGCAGCCTGGGACAGGGAATACTTACTGGAAACACCATATATTTT.

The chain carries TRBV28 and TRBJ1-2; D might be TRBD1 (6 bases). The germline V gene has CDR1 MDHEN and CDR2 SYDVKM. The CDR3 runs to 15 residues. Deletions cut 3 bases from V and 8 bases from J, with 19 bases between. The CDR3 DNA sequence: TGTGCCAGCAGTTTGGGATCAGGACACGGGGGCGGCTACACCTTC. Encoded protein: CASSLGSGHGGGYTF.

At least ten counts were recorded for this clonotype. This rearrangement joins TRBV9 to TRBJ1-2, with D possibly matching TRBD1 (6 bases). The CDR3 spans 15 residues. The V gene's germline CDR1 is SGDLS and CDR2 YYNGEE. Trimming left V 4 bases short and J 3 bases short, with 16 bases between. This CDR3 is CASSPQEGGYYGYTF. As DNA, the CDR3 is TGTGCCAGCAGCCCCCAGGAGGGGGGGTACTATGGCTACACCTTC.

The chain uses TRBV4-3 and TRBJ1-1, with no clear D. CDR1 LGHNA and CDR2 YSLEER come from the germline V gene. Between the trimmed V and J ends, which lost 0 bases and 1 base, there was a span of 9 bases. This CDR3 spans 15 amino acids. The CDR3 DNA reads TGCGCCAGCAGCCAAGAAGGACCGGCGAACACTGAAGCTTTCTTT. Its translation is CASSQEGPANTEAFF.